This TCR beta chain was observed in a study of shared clonotypes between healthy human individuals. From CD4+ cells came CD45RA+ naive and CD45RA-negative memory subsets. The germline CDR1 and CDR2 sequences are GTSNPN and SVGIG (reference sequence). V was trimmed by 4 bases and J by 0 bases, leaving 7 bases between them. The CDR3 totals 13 residues. Some 30,000 T cell genomes (roughly 220 ng DNA) went into each sorted-subset replicate. Using immunoSEQ multiplex PCR, the repertoire was profiled, and TCRdb retains in-frame clones only, with some absent. This sample yields about 1 million clones, of which about 77% are seen a single time; about 1.5% belongs to the top ten.

The V call is TRBV30, the J call TRBJ1-3; D is unresolved. Sample: memory CD4+ T cells sorted from blood. Noted subset: CD45RA-negative fraction. The clonotype was recovered from a man younger than 35 in good health. CDR3 nucleotide sequence: TGTGCCTGGACCCCGGACTCTGGAAACACCATATATTTT. It is translated as CAWTPDSGNTIYF.